This record concerns one T cell receptor beta chain sequence. The count of this clone is one. Its target antigen remains unknown. The input lacks base qualities; no much larger clone sits a single base away. TCRbeta CDR3 regions were amplified from genomic DNA using the immunoSEQ Assay, a bias-controlled multiplex PCR. Concerning the study's data processing: Nucleated cell counts per sample were estimated from amplification of reference gene primers within the assay. Sequence reads were collapsed and filtered to measure the absolute abundance of every unique TCRbeta CDR3 rearrangement. For each sample, productive Simpson clonality was calculated as the square root of Simpson's diversity index across productive rearrangements. Imported from immuneACCESS, the table was reduced by TCRdb to in-frame sequences with V and J called. These copies leave out some clones; in studies compared against another copy, an unresolved V gene accounts for under half, and the cause of the remainder is not known. From that table come the V and J calls and clone size; the DNA was used to work out D and trimming. The sample includes roughly 300,000 clones, with 88% observed a single time. The ten most abundant clones make up roughly 9.1% of the sample.

The collaborating institutions used their own protocols to collect whole blood in K2EDTA tubes. For TCRbeta analysis, collaborators shipped samples in one of three forms: frozen whole blood, isolated PBMCs, or DNA extracted from either of those sample types. The sample comes from a study of blood T cell repertoires in COVID-19 (TCRdb year 2020). For the study in its entirety: Samples from collaborators originated in the United States, Italy and Spain and spanned both the acute and convalescent phases of COVID-19. The prospective study material was composed of cDNA or gDNA derived from T cells, B-cell-depleted T cells, or PBMCs. The dataset comprised deeply sampled blood TCRbeta repertoires from subjects exposed to, actively infected with, or recovered from COVID-19. The repertoires were released in a freely available public database meant as a resource for research on the immune response to SARS-CoV-2. The samples were drawn from two sources: the first 160 participants of the ongoing ImmuneRACE study, and 950 to 1,500 subjects contributed by 6 global collaborators. A de-identified subject ID, COVID-19 status, age in years and sex were almost always included in the sample metadata. Where available, HLA class I and class II types were taken from metadata supplied by the sample provider and were not determined by assay-based typing.

The CDR3 spans 12 residues, from the cysteine through the phenylalanine. The sequence is cut down to CDR3 DNA, 36 bases in frame from base 1. V and J lose 2 bases and 10 bases, and a span of 11 bases separates them. Per the germline V gene (reference sequence), MNHEY is the CDR1 and SMNVEV is the CDR2. Paper-wide results and their limitations: How much clinical and demographic metadata was included differed by source and by participant, and the metadata was provided uncurated.

The sample consisted of peripheral blood. The clonotype originates from a man aged 18 to 29 with active or convalescent COVID-19. Recombination joined TRBV27 with TRBJ1-1; TRBD1 might be the D gene, on 5 matching bases. The CDR3 reads as follows: CASSLPAGPAFF. The DNA reads as follows: TGTGCCAGCAGTTTACCCGCGGGGCCAGCTTTCTTT.